This T cell receptor (beta chain) comes out of a study of OX40 agonist ivuxolimab in advanced cancers. The CDR3 extends over 16 amino acids. V lost 1 base and J lost 4; bases outside the gene matches: 7. Germline V gene lookup returns CDR1 MNHNY and CDR2 SVGAGI (reference sequence). A remark on this clone: Its matching antigen is unknown.

Regarding the study as a whole: The CD4+ and CD8+ T cells in the blood had expanded clonally by week 6 at 0.1 to 3.0 mg/kg.

Using immunoSEQ multiplex PCR, the repertoire was profiled, and TCRdb retains in-frame clones only, with some absent. The sample carries fewer than 55,000 clones, 70% to 90% recorded once. The gene calls are TRBV6-6 and TRBJ2-1; 7 bases match TRBD2. This sample comprised CD4+ or CD8+ T cells sorted from blood, obtained in a trial of the OX40 agonist ivuxolimab. The source of this sequence is an adult with an advanced solid tumor such as melanoma, head and neck, liver or kidney cancer. CDR3 DNA: TGTGCCAGCAGTTACTTTCCAGCGGGGATATACAATGAGCAGTTCTTC. Residues: CASSYFPAGIYNEQFF.